These T cell receptor beta chains were read from a single sample in a study of blood T cell repertoires in COVID-19. Clones were sequenced by immunoSEQ multiplex PCR, and TCRdb holds only the in-frame ones, with some missing. The sample records some 65,000 clones, about 94% being singletons. The sample taken for sequencing was peripheral blood. The source is a man between 65 and 85 years old with active COVID-19. CDR3s include the opening cysteine and the closing phenylalanine or tryptophan. The order of the fields is V gene, D gene, clone size, J gene, CDR3 DNA, CDR3 protein. D genes are given only for firm matches. Not all rows give a size; the values are once, few, many and, for expanded clones, a class.

>TRBV2|-|-|TRBJ2-5
TGTGCCAGCAGGAGTAACCAAGAGACCCAGTACTTC
CASRSNQETQYF
>TRBV19|-|-|TRBJ1-6
TGTGCCAGTAGTAGCGGCCAGCCCTATAATTCACCCCTCCACTTT
CASSSGQPYNSPLHF
>TRBV18|-|once|TRBJ1-6
TGTGCCAGCTCACTCGACGGGAATTCACCCCTCCACTTT
CASSLDGNSPLHF
>TRBV3-1/TRBV3-2|TRBD1|-|TRBJ1-3
TGTGCCAGCAGCCTGACAGGGCCTGGAAACACCATATATTTT
CASSLTGPGNTIYF
>TRBV7-9|TRBD1|-|TRBJ1-4
TGTGCCAGCAGCGTCACGACAGGGTTTACGTCTACTAATGAAAAACTGTTTTTT
CASSVTTGFTSTNEKLFF
>TRBV5-1|TRBD2|-|TRBJ2-1
TGCGCCAGCAGCTTCGAAGCGGGGGGTTACAATGAGCAGTTCTTC
CASSFEAGGYNEQFF
>TRBV6-5|-|-|TRBJ1-2
TGTGCCAGCAGTACAACCGGGGGAGGCTACACCTTC
CASSTTGGGYTF
>TRBV5-1|-|-|TRBJ1-2
TGCGCCAGCAGCTTTAATGGGGGGGCAGAGGGCTACACCTTC
CASSFNGGAEGYTF
>TRBV5-4|-|-|TRBJ2-7
TGTGCCAGCAGCTTGGCCGGACAGTCCTACGAGCAGTACTTC
CASSLAGQSYEQYF
>TRBV5-1|-|-|TRBJ2-1
TGCGCCAGCAGCTTGCCCGATCAATCAGGGGTGCTACGCAATGAGCAGTTCTTC
CASSLPDQSGVLRNEQFF
>TRBV7-6|TRBD2|-|TRBJ2-5
TGTGCCAGCAGCTTAAACGCCGCGGGGGTTGTAGAGACCCAGTACTTC
CASSLNAAGVVETQYF
>TRBV19|TRBD1|-|TRBJ1-5
TGTGCCAGTAGTATCCAAGGACAGGGCGACAATCAGCCCCAGCATTTT
CASSIQGQGDNQPQHF